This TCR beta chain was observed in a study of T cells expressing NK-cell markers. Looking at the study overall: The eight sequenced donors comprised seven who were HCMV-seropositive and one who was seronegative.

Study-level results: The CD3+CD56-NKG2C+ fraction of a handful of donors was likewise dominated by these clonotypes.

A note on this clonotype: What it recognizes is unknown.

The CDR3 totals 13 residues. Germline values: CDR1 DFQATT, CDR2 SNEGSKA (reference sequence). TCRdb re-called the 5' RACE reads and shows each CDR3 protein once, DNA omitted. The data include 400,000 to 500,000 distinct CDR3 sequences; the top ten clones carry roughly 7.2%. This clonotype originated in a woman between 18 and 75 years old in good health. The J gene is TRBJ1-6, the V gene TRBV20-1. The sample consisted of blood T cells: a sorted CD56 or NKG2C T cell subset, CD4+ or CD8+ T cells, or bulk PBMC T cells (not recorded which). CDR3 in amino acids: CSAQTGPNSPLHF.